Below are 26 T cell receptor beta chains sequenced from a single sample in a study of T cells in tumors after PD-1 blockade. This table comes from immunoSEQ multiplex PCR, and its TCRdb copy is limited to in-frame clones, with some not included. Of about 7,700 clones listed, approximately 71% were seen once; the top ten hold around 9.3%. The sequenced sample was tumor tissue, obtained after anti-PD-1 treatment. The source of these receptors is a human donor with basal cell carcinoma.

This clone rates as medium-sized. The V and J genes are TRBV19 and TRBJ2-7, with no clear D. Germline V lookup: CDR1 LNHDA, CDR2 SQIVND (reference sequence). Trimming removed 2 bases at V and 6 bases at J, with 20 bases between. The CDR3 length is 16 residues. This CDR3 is CASSIFGPIRMVEQYF. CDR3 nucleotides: TGTGCCAGTAGTATATTTGGCCCCATCCGGATGGTCGAGCAGTACTTC.

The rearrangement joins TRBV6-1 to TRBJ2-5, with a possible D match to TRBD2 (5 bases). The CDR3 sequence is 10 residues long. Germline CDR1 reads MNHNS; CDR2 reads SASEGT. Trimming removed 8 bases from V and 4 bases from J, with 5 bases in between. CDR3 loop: CASEGETQYF. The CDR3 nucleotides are TGTGCCAGCGAGGGAGAGACCCAGTACTTC.

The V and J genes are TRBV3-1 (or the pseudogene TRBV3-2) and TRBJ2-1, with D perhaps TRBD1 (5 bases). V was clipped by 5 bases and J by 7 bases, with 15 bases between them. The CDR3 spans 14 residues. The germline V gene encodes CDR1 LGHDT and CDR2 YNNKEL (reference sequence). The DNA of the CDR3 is TGTGCCAGCAGCGAAAACGCCAGGGTGAATGAGCAGTTCTTC. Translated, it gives CASSENARVNEQFF.

CDR3 protein: CASSDSADPSGANVLTF. CDR3 DNA sequence: TGTGCCAGCAGTGACTCGGCCGACCCTTCTGGGGCCAACGTCCTGACTTTC. V usage is TRBV6-4 and J usage is TRBJ2-6; D remains unclear. The CDR3 consists of 17 residues. Deletions cut 0 bases from V and 1 base from J, with 10 bases between. Per the germline V gene, CDR1 is MRHNA and CDR2 is SNTAGT.

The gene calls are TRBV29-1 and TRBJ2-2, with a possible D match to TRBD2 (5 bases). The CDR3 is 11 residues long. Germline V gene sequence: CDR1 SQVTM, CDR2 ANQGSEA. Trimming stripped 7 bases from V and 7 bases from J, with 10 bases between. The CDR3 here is CSAIARGELFF. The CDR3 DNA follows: TGCAGCGCTATAGCGCGCGGGGAGCTGTTTTTT.

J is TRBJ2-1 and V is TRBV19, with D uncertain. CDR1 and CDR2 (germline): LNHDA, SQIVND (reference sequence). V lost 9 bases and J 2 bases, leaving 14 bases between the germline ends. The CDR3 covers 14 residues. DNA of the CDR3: TGTGCCAGCTCAGACCTAGGCACCTACAATGAGCAGTTCTTC. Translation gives CASSDLGTYNEQFF.

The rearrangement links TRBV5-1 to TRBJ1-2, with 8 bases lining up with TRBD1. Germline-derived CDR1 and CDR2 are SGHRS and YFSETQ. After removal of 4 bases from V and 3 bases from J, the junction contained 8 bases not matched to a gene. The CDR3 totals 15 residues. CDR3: CASSVTGGWDYGYTF. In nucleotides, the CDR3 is TGCGCCAGCAGCGTCACAGGGGGTTGGGACTATGGCTACACCTTC.

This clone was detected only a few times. In DNA, the CDR3 is TGTGCCAGCAGCCAAGGACAGAACACCGGGGAGCTGTTTTTT. Translated: CASSQGQNTGELFF. The chain uses TRBV6-5 and TRBJ2-2, with a tentative D call TRBD1 (5 bases). This CDR3 is built from 14 residues. Looked up from germline, CDR1 is MNHEY and CDR2 is SVGAGI. V was clipped by 6 bases and J by 1 base, with 9 bases between them.

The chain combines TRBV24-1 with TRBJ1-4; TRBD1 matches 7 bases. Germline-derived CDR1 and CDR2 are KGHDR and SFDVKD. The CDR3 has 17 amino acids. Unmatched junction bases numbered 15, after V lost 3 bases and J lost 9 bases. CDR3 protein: CATSDLQGLRLDKKLFF. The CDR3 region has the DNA TGTGCCACCAGTGATCTACAGGGGCTCCGCCTAGATAAAAAACTGTTTTTT.

The CDR3 protein is CATETGEDTGELFF. The CDR3 nucleotides read TGTGCCACCGAAACAGGGGAGGACACCGGGGAGCTGTTTTTT. The V call is TRBV19, the J call TRBJ2-2, with D maybe TRBD1 (7 bases). The germline CDR1 and CDR2 sequences are LNHDA and SQIVND (reference sequence). CDR3 length: 14 amino acids. Trimming shortened V by 10 bases and J by 3 bases, and 15 bases separated the two germline ends.

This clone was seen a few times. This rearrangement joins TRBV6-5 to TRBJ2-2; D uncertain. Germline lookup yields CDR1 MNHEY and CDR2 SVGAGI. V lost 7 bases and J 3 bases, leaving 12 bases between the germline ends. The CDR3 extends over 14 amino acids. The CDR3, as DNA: TGTGCCAGCATGTCGCACAGAGACACCGGGGAGCTGTTTTTT. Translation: CASMSHRDTGELFF.

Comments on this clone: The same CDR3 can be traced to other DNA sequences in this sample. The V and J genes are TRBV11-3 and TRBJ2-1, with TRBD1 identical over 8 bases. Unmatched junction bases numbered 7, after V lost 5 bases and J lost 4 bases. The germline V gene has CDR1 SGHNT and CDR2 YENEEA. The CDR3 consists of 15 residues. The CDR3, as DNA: TGTGCCAGCAGCCCCCCACGGACAGGGTACAATGAGCAGTTCTTC. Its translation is CASSPPRTGYNEQFF.

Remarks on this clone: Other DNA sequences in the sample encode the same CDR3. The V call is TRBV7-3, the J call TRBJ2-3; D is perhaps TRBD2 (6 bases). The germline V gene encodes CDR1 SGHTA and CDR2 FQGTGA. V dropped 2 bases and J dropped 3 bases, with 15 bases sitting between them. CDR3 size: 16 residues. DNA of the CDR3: TGTGCCAGCAGCTTACAGGGTCGGGGGTGGACAGATACGCAGTATTTT. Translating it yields CASSLQGRGWTDTQYF.

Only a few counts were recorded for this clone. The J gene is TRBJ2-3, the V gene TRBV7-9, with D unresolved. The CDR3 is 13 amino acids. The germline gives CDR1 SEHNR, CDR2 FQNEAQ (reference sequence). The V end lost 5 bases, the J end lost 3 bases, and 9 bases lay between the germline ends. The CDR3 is CASSPRDTDTQYF. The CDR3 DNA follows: TGTGCCAGCAGCCCTAGGGATACAGATACGCAGTATTTT. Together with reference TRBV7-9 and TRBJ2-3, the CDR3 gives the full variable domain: DTGVSQNPRHKITKRGQNVTFRCDPISEHNRLYWYRQTLGQGPEFLTYFQNEAQLEKSRLLSDRFSAERPKGSFSTLEIQRTEQGDSAMYLCASSPRDTDTQYFGPGTRLTVL.

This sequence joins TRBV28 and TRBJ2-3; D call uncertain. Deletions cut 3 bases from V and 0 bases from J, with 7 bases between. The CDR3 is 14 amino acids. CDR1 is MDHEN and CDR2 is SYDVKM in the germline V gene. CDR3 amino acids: CASSFGQSTDTQYF. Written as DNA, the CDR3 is TGTGCCAGCAGTTTTGGCCAAAGCACAGATACGCAGTATTTT.

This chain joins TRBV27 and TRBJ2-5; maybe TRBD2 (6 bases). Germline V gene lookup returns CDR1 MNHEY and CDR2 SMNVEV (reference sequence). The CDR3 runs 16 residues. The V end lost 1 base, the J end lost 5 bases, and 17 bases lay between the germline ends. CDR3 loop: CASSLWVGTSGETQYF. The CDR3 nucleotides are TGTGCCAGCAGTTTATGGGTCGGGACTTCGGGGGAGACCCAGTACTTC.

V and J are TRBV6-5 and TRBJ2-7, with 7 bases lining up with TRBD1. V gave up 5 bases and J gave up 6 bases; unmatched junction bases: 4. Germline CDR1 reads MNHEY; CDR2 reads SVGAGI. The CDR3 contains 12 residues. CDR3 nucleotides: TGTGCCAGCAGTATACAGGGGATCGAGCAGTACTTC. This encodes CASSIQGIEQYF.

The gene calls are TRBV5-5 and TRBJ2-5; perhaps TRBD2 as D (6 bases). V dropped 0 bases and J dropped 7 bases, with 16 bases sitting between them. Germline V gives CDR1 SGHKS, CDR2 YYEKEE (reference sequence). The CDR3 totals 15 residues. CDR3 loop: CASSLELGGYRTQYF. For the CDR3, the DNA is TGTGCCAGCAGCTTGGAACTTGGGGGGTACCGGACCCAGTACTTC.

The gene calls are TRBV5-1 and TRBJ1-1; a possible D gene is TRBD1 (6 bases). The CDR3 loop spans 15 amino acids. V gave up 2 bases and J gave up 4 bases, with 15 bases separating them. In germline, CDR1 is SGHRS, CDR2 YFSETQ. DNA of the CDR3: TGCGCCAGCAGCTTATCACAGGGAGGGGGCACTGAAGCTTTCTTT. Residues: CASSLSQGGGTEAFF.

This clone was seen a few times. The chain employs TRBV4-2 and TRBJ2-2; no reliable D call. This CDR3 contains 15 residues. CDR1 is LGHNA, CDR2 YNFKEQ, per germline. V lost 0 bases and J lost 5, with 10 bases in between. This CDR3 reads CASSQELGWTGELFF. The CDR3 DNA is TGTGCCAGCAGCCAAGAGCTGGGGTGGACCGGGGAGCTGTTTTTT.

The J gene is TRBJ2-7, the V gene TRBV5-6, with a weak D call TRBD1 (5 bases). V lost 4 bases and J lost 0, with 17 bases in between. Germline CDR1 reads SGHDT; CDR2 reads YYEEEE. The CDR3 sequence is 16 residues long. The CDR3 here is CASSQATDSFSYEQYF. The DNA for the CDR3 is TGTGCCAGCAGCCAAGCTACTGACAGTTTCTCCTACGAGCAGTACTTC.

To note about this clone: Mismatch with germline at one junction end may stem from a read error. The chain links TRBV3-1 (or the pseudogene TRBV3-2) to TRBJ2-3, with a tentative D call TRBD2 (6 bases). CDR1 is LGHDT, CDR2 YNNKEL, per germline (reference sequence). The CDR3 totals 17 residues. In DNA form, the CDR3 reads TGTGCTAGCAGCGGACTACGTCCCATTTGTCATGCAGATACGCAGTATTTT. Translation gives CASSGLRPICHADTQYF.

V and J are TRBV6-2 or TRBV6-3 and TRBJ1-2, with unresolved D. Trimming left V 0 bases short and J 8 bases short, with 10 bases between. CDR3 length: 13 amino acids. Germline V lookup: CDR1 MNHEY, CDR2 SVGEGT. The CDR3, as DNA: TGTGCCAGCAGTTACTCCGGCTTGAGAGGCTACACCTTC. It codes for CASSYSGLRGYTF.

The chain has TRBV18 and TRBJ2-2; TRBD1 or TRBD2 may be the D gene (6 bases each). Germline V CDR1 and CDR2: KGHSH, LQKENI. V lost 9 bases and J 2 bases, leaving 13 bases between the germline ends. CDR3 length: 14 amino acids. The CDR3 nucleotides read TGTGCCAGTGAGGCGGGACAAAACACCGGGGAGCTGTTTTTT. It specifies CASEAGQNTGELFF.

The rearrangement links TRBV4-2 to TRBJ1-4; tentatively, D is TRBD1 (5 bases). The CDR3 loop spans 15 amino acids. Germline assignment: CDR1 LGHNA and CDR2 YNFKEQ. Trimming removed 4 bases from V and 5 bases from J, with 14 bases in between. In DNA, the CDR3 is TGTGCCAGCAGCCCGGGGGACGAGGGGAATGAAAAACTGTTTTTT. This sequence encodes CASSPGDEGNEKLFF.

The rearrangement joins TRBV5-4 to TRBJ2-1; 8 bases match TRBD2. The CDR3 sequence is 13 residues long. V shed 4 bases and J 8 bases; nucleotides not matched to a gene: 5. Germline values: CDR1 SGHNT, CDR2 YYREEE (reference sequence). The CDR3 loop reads CASSGGLEYEQFF. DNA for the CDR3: TGTGCCAGCAGCGGGGGACTAGAGTATGAGCAGTTCTTC.